The 24 T cell receptor beta chains below were found in one sample sequenced in a study of neurological immune-mediated disorders. TCRdb re-called the 5' RACE reads through MiXCR, storing one row per CDR3 protein. Seen here are about 74,000 distinct CDR3 sequences, roughly 5% observed once, and the top ten hold about 8%. Material: PBMCs. The receptors here all came from a man aged 18-30 years with multiple sclerosis.

V gene TRBV2 combines with J gene TRBJ2-7, with 9 bases aligning to TRBD2. Per germline, CDR1 SNHLY and CDR2 FYNNEI. This CDR3 is built from 15 residues. J was trimmed by 4 bases and V by 8 bases; bases with no gene match: 12. DNA of the CDR3: TGTGCCAGCGTCCTAGCGGGATGGGGCTTGTACGAGCAGTACTTC. Its translation is CASVLAGWGLYEQYF.

On this clonotype: The junction and the germline gene differ at one end; a read error may be behind it. V and J are TRBV10-3 and TRBJ1-6; D is perhaps TRBD1 (5 bases). Germline CDR1 is ENHRY and CDR2 is SYGVKD. The CDR3 consists of 15 residues. In nucleotides, the CDR3 is TGTGCCATCAGTGAGGGTGGGGACGGCAATTCACCCCTCAACTTT. Protein sequence: CAISEGGDGNSPLNF.

This clonotype was observed at least ten times. The chain employs TRBV6-5 and TRBJ2-5; 12 positions agree with TRBD2. The CDR3 is made up of 15 amino acids. Germline CDR1 reads MNHEY; CDR2 reads SVGAGI. V lost 6 bases, J lost 3 bases, and 5 bases stayed unmatched. CDR3 protein: CASRPRLAGEETQYF. CDR3 sequence (DNA): TGTGCCAGCAGACCTCGACTAGCGGGGGAAGAGACCCAGTACTTC.

This clonotype was recorded many times. V and J are TRBV27 and TRBJ2-4; 8 nucleotides line up with TRBD1. Per germline, CDR1 MNHEY and CDR2 SMNVEV (reference sequence). This CDR3 region has 16 residues. Trimming removed 2 bases from V and 5 bases from J; junction bases left unmatched: 8. The CDR3 is CASSLDYVDRENIQYF. The CDR3 DNA is TGTGCCAGCAGTTTAGATTACGTGGACAGGGAAAACATTCAGTACTTC.

This clonotype occurred many times. This chain connects TRBV7-2 to TRBJ2-5; 9 nucleotides match TRBD2. Unmatched junction bases numbered 11, after V lost 5 bases and J lost 1 base. This CDR3 comprises 17 residues. The germline gives CDR1 SGHTA, CDR2 FQGNSA. The CDR3 DNA reads TGTGCCAGCAGCCAAATAAGACCGACTAGCGGCCAAGAGACCCAGTACTTC. Encoded protein: CASSQIRPTSGQETQYF.

This clonotype turned up a few times. V usage is TRBV7-6 and J usage is TRBJ2-2; D not certain. The germline V gene has CDR1 SGHVS and CDR2 FNYEAQ. V lost 2 bases, J lost 2 bases, and 9 bases lay in between. The length of the CDR3 is 15 residues. The DNA of the CDR3 is TGTGCCAGCAGCTTAATGACTGAAAACACCGGGGAGCTGTTTTTT. Translated: CASSLMTENTGELFF.

The sample holds many counts of this clonotype. J is TRBJ2-2 and V is TRBV11-1, with TRBD2 matching 14 bases. The CDR3 is made up of 17 amino acids. Germline V gene data show CDR1 as SGHAT and CDR2 as FQDESV (reference sequence). The trim removed 5 bases at V and 6 bases at J, leaving 8 bases unmatched. The CDR3 DNA follows: TGTGCCAGCAGCCCGACTAGCGGGAGGGCTCGAGCCGGGGAGCTGTTTTTT. This translates into CASSPTSGRARAGELFF.

This clonotype was found many times. The rearrangement joins TRBV18 to TRBJ2-5, with D unresolved. The germline V and J ends were trimmed by 3 bases and 0 bases, with 2 bases remaining between them. The CDR3 length is 12 residues. The germline V gene encodes CDR1 KGHSH and CDR2 LQKENI. CDR3 amino acids: CASSPNQETQYF. In nucleotides, the CDR3 is TGTGCCAGCTCACCTAACCAAGAGACCCAGTACTTC. Drawing the rest from reference TRBV18 and TRBJ2-5, the complete variable domain is NAGVMQNPRHLVRRRGQEARLRCSPMKGHSHVYWYRQLPEEGLKFMVYLQKENIIDESGMPKERFSAEFPKEGPSILRIQQVVRGDSAAYFCASSPNQETQYFGPGTRLLVL.

This clonotype was seen many times. The CDR3 protein is CSARDGVATLTKNIQYF. In nucleotides, the CDR3 is TGCAGTGCTAGAGACGGCGTAGCGACCCTAACCAAAAACATTCAGTACTTC. This chain uses TRBV20-1 with TRBJ2-4; TRBD2 might be the D (5 bases). V gave up 0 bases and J gave up 2 bases, with 17 bases separating them. The CDR3 consists of 17 residues. The V gene's germline CDR1 is DFQATT and CDR2 SNEGSKA (reference sequence).

This clonotype has more than one count but fewer than ten. This may stem from a read error, because a much larger clone lies one nucleotide away. In this CDR3 the conserved last residue, phenylalanine or tryptophan, is missing, so a read error is likely. The chain links TRBV29-1 to TRBJ2-1, with D unresolved. Trimming stripped 3 bases from V and 6 bases from J, with 6 bases between. The CDR3 has 11 amino acids. Germline V lookup: CDR1 SQVTM, CDR2 ANQGSEA. CDR3 bases: TGCAGCGTTGACTGGTCCAATGAGCAGTTCTAC. Translated: CSVDWSNEQFY.

This clonotype was picked up many times. The chain employs TRBV29-1 and TRBJ2-7, with 9 bases lining up with TRBD1. This CDR3 is built from 13 residues. Germline CDR1 and CDR2: SQVTM and ANQGSEA. V shed 6 bases, J shed 1 base, and the junction held 4 bases outside the gene matches. Written as DNA, the CDR3 is TGCAGCGTCCCCGGGACAGGGTCCTACGAGCAGTACTTC. Its protein is CSVPGTGSYEQYF.

This clonotype was seen repeatedly, ten times or more. J is TRBJ2-7 and V is TRBV4-2; TRBD1 matches at 7 bases. The CDR3 length is 15 residues. Germline CDR1 reads LGHNA; CDR2 reads YNFKEQ. Trimming took 1 base from V and 3 from J; bases not matched to a gene: 6. CDR3 amino acids: CASSQGGTDFYEQYF. For the CDR3, the DNA is TGTGCCAGCAGCCAAGGGGGGACAGACTTCTACGAGCAGTACTTC.

Regarding this clonotype: This could be a read error, since a much larger clone is one nucleotide away. The CDR3 is CASSSTTGYEQYF. CDR3 coding DNA: TGTGCCAGCAGCTCGACAACGGGGTACGAGCAGTACTTC. The chain combines TRBV5-5 with TRBJ2-7; D is possibly TRBD2 (5 bases). The CDR3 has 13 residues. The V and J ends lost 3 bases and 4 bases respectively, with 11 bases between them. CDR1 SGHKS and CDR2 YYEKEE come from the germline V gene (reference sequence). The full variable domain, its missing parts supplied by reference TRBV5-5 and TRBJ2-7, is DAGVTQSPTHLIKTRGQQVTLRCSPISGHKSVSWYQQVLGQGPQFIFQYYEKEERGRGNFPDRFSARQFPNYSSELNVNALLLGDSALYLCASSSTTGYEQYFGPGTRLTVT.

This clonotype was counted many times. J is TRBJ2-1 and V is TRBV5-1; 8 bases map to TRBD1. Unmatched junction bases numbered 5, after V lost 0 bases and J lost 6 bases. The CDR3 is made up of 15 amino acids. Germline V gene lookup returns CDR1 SGHRS and CDR2 YFSETQ. The CDR3 here is CASSLVQGAVNEQFF. The CDR3 nucleotides are TGCGCCAGCAGCTTGGTCCAGGGGGCCGTCAATGAGCAGTTCTTC.

This clonotype was seen at least ten times. The chain combines TRBV5-1 with TRBJ1-1; D unresolved. Looked up from germline, CDR1 is SGHRS and CDR2 is YFSETQ. V lost 4 bases and J 1 base, leaving 11 bases between the germline ends. This CDR3 is built from 14 residues. The CDR3 DNA follows: TGCGCCAGCAGCCTTTCGGCTGCGAACACTGAAGCTTTCTTT. This sequence encodes CASSLSAANTEAFF.

This clonotype was detected ten times or more. This chain uses TRBV6-5 with TRBJ1-5; TRBD1 agrees at 7 bases. This CDR3 comprises 14 residues. V lost 6 bases and J lost 7; bases outside the gene matches: 9. The V gene's germline CDR1 is MNHEY and CDR2 SVGAGI. In nucleotides, the CDR3 is TGTGCCAGCAGCTCGACAGGGTTGAGACAGCCCCAGCATTTT. Translation gives CASSSTGLRQPQHF.

This clonotype has ten or more counts. CDR3 nucleotides: TGTGCCAGCAGCCAAGCGAAGGGACAGGGGACCTACATTCAGTACTTC. This translates into CASSQAKGQGTYIQYF. The J gene is TRBJ2-4, the V gene TRBV3-1; 10 positions match TRBD1. CDR3 length: 16 residues. V shed 1 base, J shed 8 bases, and the junction held 8 bases outside the gene matches. CDR1 and CDR2 from the germline V gene are LGHDT and YNNKEL (reference sequence).

Of note for this clonotype: A much larger clone differs from this one at a single base, so this may be a read error. The chain employs TRBV5-1 and TRBJ2-1; 8 bases are shared with TRBD1. This CDR3 is built from 15 residues. J lost 3 bases, V lost 6 bases, and 8 bases had no gene match. Germline CDR1 reads SGHRS; CDR2 reads YFSETQ. CDR3 in amino acids: CASNLSGGGYNEQFF. DNA of the CDR3: TGCGCCAGCAACTTATCAGGGGGCGGCTACAATGAGCAGTTCTTC.

In this sample, this clonotype turned up many times. The chain recombines TRBV5-8 with TRBJ2-2; D not resolved. The CDR3 consists of 18 residues. With 0 bases removed from V and 1 base from J, the gap between germline ends came to 16 bases. Germline values: CDR1 SGHTS, CDR2 YDEGEE. The CDR3 coding sequence is TGTGCCAGCAGCTTGGAGATCTCAGACCTTCTGAACACCGGGGAGCTGTTTTTT. Its translation is CASSLEISDLLNTGELFF.

The sample holds many counts of this clonotype. The chain links TRBV7-6 to TRBJ2-2, with TRBD2 as a possible D gene (7 bases). V was clipped by 1 base and J by 0 bases, with 21 bases between them. In germline, CDR1 is SGHVS, CDR2 FNYEAQ. The CDR3 is 20 residues long. CDR3 in amino acids: CASSLDPGAGAFANTGELFF. CDR3 nucleotide sequence: TGTGCCAGCAGCTTAGATCCGGGGGCGGGGGCCTTCGCGAACACCGGGGAGCTGTTTTTT.

This clonotype was observed at least ten times. The gene calls are TRBV12-3 or TRBV12-4 and TRBJ2-3; tentative D call: TRBD2 (5 bases). The CDR3 totals 14 residues. The V end lost 0 bases, the J end lost 6 bases, and 10 bases lay between the germline ends. Here the CDR3 DNA reads TGTGCCAGCAGTTTAGCGGAACTAGGGGATACGCAGTATTTT. Protein: CASSLAELGDTQYF.

This clonotype was seen only once. The chain has TRBV5-1 and TRBJ2-2, with unresolved D. Germline CDR1 reads SGHRS; CDR2 reads YFSETQ. The CDR3 runs 15 residues. V was shortened by 0 bases and J by 4 bases, with 10 bases between the two germline ends. CDR3 coding DNA: TGCGCCAGCAGCTTGGGGCAGGCGGTCACCGGGGAGCTGTTTTTT. Protein sequence: CASSLGQAVTGELFF.

In this sample, this clonotype turned up many times. V and J are TRBV20-1 and TRBJ1-1; weak D call: TRBD1 (5 bases). Germline V lookup: CDR1 DFQATT, CDR2 SNEGSKA (reference sequence). Trimming stripped 0 bases from V and 6 bases from J, with 17 bases between. This CDR3 region has 15 residues. The DNA for the CDR3 is TGCAGTGCTAGAGATCGCAGGGTGTTACTCCCTGAAGCTTTCTTT. Translated, it gives CSARDRRVLLPEAFF.

This clonotype was seen repeatedly, ten times or more. The chain has TRBV11-2 and TRBJ1-1; D gene unclear. The germline V and J ends were trimmed by 5 bases and 1 base, with 11 bases remaining between them. CDR3 size: 14 residues. Per the germline V gene, CDR1 is SGHAT and CDR2 is FQNNGV. For the CDR3, the DNA is TGTGCCAGCAGCCCTGACGGCGGGAACACTGAAGCTTTCTTT. Protein product: CASSPDGGNTEAFF.